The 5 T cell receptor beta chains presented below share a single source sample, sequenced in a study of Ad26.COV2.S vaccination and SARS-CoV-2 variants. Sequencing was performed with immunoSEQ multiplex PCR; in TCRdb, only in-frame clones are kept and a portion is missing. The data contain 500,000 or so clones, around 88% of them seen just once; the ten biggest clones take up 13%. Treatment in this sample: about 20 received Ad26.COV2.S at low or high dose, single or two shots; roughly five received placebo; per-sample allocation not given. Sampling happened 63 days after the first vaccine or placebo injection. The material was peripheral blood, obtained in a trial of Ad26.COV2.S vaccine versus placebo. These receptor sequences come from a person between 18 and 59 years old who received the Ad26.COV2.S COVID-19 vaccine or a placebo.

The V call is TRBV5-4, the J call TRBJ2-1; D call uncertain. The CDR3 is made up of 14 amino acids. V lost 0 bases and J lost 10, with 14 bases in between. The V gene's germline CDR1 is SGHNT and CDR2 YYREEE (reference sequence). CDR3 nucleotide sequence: TGTGCCAGCAGCTTGGCCGACCCCCCAAGGGAGCAGTTCTTC. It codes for CASSLADPPREQFF.

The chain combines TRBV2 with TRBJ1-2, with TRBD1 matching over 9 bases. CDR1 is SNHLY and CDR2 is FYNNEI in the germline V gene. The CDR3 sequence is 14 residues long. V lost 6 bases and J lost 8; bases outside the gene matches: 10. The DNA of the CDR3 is TGTGCCAGCAGAATTACAGGGGGCGCGGGGGGCTACACCTTC. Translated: CASRITGGAGGYTF. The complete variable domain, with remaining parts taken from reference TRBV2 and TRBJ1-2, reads EPEVTQTPSHQVTQMGQEVILRCVPISNHLYFYWYRQILGQKVEFLVSFYNNEISEKSEIFDDQFSVERPDGSNFTLKIRSTKLEDSAMYFCASRITGGAGGYTFGSGTRLTVV.

In DNA, the CDR3 is TGTGCCAGCACCGTCCAGAACCGGGAGACCCAGTACTTC. It translates to CASTVQNRETQYF. This chain joins TRBV2 and TRBJ2-5, with D hard to call. Germline V gene sequence: CDR1 SNHLY, CDR2 FYNNEI. The CDR3 is made up of 13 amino acids. V was clipped by 7 bases and J by 5 bases, with 14 bases between them.

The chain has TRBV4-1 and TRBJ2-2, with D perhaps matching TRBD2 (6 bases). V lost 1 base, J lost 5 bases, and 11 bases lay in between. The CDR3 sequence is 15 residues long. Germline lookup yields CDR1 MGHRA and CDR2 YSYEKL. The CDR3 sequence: CASSQVGGATGELFF. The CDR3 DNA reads TGCGCCAGCAGCCAAGTGGGCGGGGCAACCGGGGAGCTGTTTTTT.

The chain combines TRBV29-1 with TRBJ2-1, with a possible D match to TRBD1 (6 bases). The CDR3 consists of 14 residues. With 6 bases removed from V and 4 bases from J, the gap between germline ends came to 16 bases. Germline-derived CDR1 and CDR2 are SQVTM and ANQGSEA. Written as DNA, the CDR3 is TGCAGCGTGGGGTATAGGACAGCTTACAATGAGCAGTTCTTC. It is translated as CSVGYRTAYNEQFF.